These 7 T cell receptor beta chains share one sample of origin, sequenced in a study of T cell repertoires in cytomegalovirus infection. Antigens of these TCRs are unknown. TCRdb recomputed calls from the reads with MiXCR, one row per CDR3 protein. Seen here are around 430,000 distinct CDR3 sequences, roughly 42% observed once, and the top ten hold roughly two fifths. Here the sequenced sample was cultured PBMCs, taken from culture after CMV antigen stimulation. The receptors here all came from a human donor in good health (CMV status not recorded). Some clones in this sample may be carry-over from other donors' samples.

This clonotype was seen a handful of times. The chain has TRBV6-1 and TRBJ1-1; no definite D call. The CDR3 spans 15 residues. V was pared by 6 bases and J by 2 bases, with 16 bases between. Germline V gene sequence: CDR1 MNHNS, CDR2 SASEGT. The CDR3 protein is CASSLSGVDNTEAFF. The CDR3 nucleotides are TGTGCCAGCAGCTTAAGTGGGGTTGATAACACTGAAGCTTTCTTT.

The chain combines TRBV29-1 with TRBJ2-1, with 8 bases identical to TRBD2. Losses at the gene ends were 7 bases for V and 7 bases for J; bases not matched to a gene: 3. The CDR3 is made up of 11 amino acids. Germline assignment: CDR1 SQVTM and CDR2 ANQGSEA. This CDR3 is CSEGTSNEQFF. In DNA, the CDR3 is TGCAGCGAAGGGACTAGTAATGAGCAGTTCTTC.

V gene TRBV4-3 combines with J gene TRBJ2-3; D may be TRBD2 (5 bases). This CDR3 comprises 15 residues. V shed 4 bases and J shed 1 base, with 12 bases lying between them. Germline V gives CDR1 LGHNA, CDR2 YSLEER. As DNA, the CDR3 is TGCGCCAGCAGCCCCCGACTACTACGCACAGATACGCAGTATTTT. Translation gives CASSPRLLRTDTQYF.

The chain has TRBV10-3 and TRBJ1-4; 11 bases are shared with TRBD1. Germline CDR1 reads ENHRY; CDR2 reads SYGVKD. CDR3 length: 17 residues. V lost 3 bases, J lost 8 bases, and 11 bases stayed unmatched. CDR3: CAISDSGQGAVSEKLFF. The CDR3 DNA reads as TGTGCCATCAGTGATTCAGGACAGGGGGCAGTGTCGGAAAAACTGTTTTTT.

The chain links TRBV7-2 to TRBJ2-3; possible D gene TRBD2, 5 bases. This CDR3 spans 15 amino acids. Trimming took off 5 bases at V and 3 bases at J, with 15 bases between the two ends. Germline lookup yields CDR1 SGHTA and CDR2 FQGNSA. The CDR3 bases are TGTGCCAGCAGCCCCAGCGGAGGTAGGACAGATACGCAGTATTTT. This sequence encodes CASSPSGGRTDTQYF.

This rearrangement joins TRBV5-5 to TRBJ2-5, with 7 bases that match TRBD1. With 2 bases clipped from V and 1 base from J, the junction kept 5 bases outside the gene matches. The germline gives CDR1 SGHKS, CDR2 YYEKEE (reference sequence). This CDR3 region has 15 residues. CDR3 residues: CASSFGDRSQETQYF. The CDR3 DNA is TGTGCCAGCAGCTTTGGGGACAGATCCCAAGAGACCCAGTACTTC.

This sequence joins TRBV12-3 or TRBV12-4 and TRBJ2-5; D remains ambiguous. V gave up 6 bases and J gave up 3 bases, with 8 bases separating them. The CDR3 is made up of 12 amino acids. Here the CDR3 reads CASRRTEETQYF. CDR3 nucleotides: TGTGCCAGCAGACGCACGGAAGAGACCCAGTACTTC.